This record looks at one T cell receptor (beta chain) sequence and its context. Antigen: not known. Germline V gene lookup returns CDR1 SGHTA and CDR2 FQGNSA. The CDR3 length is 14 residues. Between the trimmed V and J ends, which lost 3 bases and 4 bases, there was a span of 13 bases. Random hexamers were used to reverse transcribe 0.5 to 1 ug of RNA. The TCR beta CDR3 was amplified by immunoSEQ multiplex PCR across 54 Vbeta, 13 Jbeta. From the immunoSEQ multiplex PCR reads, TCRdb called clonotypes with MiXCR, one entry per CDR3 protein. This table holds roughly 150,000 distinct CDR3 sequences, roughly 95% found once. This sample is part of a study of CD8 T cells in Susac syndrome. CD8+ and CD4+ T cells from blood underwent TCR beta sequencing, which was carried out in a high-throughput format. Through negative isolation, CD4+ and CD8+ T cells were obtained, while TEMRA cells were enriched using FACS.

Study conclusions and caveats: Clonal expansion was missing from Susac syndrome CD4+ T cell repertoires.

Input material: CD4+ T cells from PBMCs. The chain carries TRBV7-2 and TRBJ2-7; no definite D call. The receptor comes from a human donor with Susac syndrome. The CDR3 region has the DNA TGTGCCAGCAGCTTCCAGGCAAACAAGTACGAGCAGTACTTC. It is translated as CASSFQANKYEQYF.